These T cell receptor beta chains were read from a single sample in a study of a mutant IDH1 vaccine in newly diagnosed glioma. This table comes from immunoSEQ multiplex PCR, and its TCRdb copy is limited to in-frame clones, with some not included. The sample yields around 33,000 clones, 80% to 90% seen once. The sample consisted of PBMCs, taken from a glioma patient treated with radiotherapy, temozolomide or both. These receptors originate from a woman between 40 and 50 years old with glioma. CDR3s include the opening cysteine and the closing phenylalanine or tryptophan. A D gene is named only where the DNA matches it firmly. Some rows mark clone size as missing; the rest say once, few, many or name a class of expanded clone.

. | TRBJ1-6 | . | TRBV18 | TGTGCCAGCTCCCCAGCAGGAGGTACCCCTAATTCACCCCTCCACTTT | CASSPAGGTPNSPLHF
TRBD2 | TRBJ2-3 | . | TRBV5-1 | TGCGCCAGCAGCCCATCGGGGGGGGGCTCTGATACGCAGTATTTT | CASSPSGGGSDTQYF
TRBD1 | TRBJ2-5 | . | TRBV6-1 | TGTGCCAGCAGTGGAGGGACAGGGCCGGAGACCCAGTACTTC | CASSGGTGPETQYF
TRBD1 | TRBJ2-7 | . | TRBV7-9 | TGTGCCAGCAGCTCGGGACAGGGGAATAGCGAGCAGTACTTC | CASSSGQGNSEQYF
TRBD2 | TRBJ2-5 | . | TRBV7-2 | TGTGCCAGCAGCTATTTGGGCGGGGGGGAGACCCAGTACTTC | CASSYLGGGETQYF
TRBD1 | TRBJ1-2 | . | TRBV29-1 | TGCAGCGTTGGGGCAGGGGGCACGGAAGCTAACTATGGCTACACCTTC | CSVGAGGTEANYGYTF
. | TRBJ2-4 | once | TRBV6-1 | TGTGCCAGCTTCGTCCGGAACATTCAGTACTTC | CASFVRNIQYF
. | TRBJ2-7 | . | TRBV5-1 | TGCGCCAGCAGCGTCTTGGAAACAGGGAACGAGCAGTACTTC | CASSVLETGNEQYF
TRBD1 | TRBJ2-5 | . | TRBV4-1 | TGCGCCAGCAGCCAAGAGGGACAGATCCAAGAGACCCAGTACTTC | CASSQEGQIQETQYF
. | TRBJ1-1 | . | TRBV27 | TGTGCCAGCAGTTTGGCACCGGGACACACTGAAGCTTTCTTT | CASSLAPGHTEAFF
. | TRBJ2-5 | . | TRBV12-1 | TGTGCCAGCAGCTTTGGGGGGACGGTCCAAGAGACCCAGTACTTC | CASSFGGTVQETQYF
TRBD1 | TRBJ2-2 | once | TRBV2 | TGTGCCAGCAGGGGGACAGGAACCGGGGAGCTGTTTTTT | CASRGTGTGELFF
TRBD2 | TRBJ2-1 | . | TRBV7-2 | TGTGCCAGCAGCCCAGGGACTAGCGTGTACAATGAGCAGTTCTTC | CASSPGTSVYNEQFF
TRBD1 | TRBJ1-1 | once | TRBV6-5 | TGTGCCAGCAGTTTCTCACCGGACAGGGGGCTGTTGGAAGCTTTCTTT | CASSFSPDRGLLEAFF
. | TRBJ1-1 | . | TRBV9 | TGTGCCAGCAGCGTAAGCGGGACGACTGAAGCTTTCTTT | CASSVSGTTEAFF
. | TRBJ2-7 | . | TRBV30 | TGTGCCTGGAGTGAACAGATAGACGAGCAGTACTTC | CAWSEQIDEQYF
. | TRBJ2-1 | . | TRBV4-1 | TGCGCCAGCAGCCAAGCGGGGAGCTCCTACAATGAGCAGTTCTTC | CASSQAGSSYNEQFF
. | TRBJ2-7 | . | TRBV4-1 | TGCGCCAGCAGCCAAGCCAGGGGATTATCCTACGAGCAGTACTTC | CASSQARGLSYEQYF
. | TRBJ2-7 | once | TRBV7-9 | TGTGCCAGCGGGCCTTCCTACGAGCAGTACTTC | CASGPSYEQYF
. | TRBJ2-7 | . | TRBV6-5 | TGTGCCAGCAGTTACCGAGGTAGCGATGGTTACGAGCAGTACTTC | CASSYRGSDGYEQYF
TRBD1 | TRBJ1-3 | . | TRBV28 | TGTGCCAGCAGCCCGGACAGGGGCGGAAACACCATATATTTT | CASSPDRGGNTIYF
TRBD1 | TRBJ1-5 | once | TRBV19 | TGTGCCAGTAGTATAGGACAGGGGCGAGGCAATCAGCCCCAGCATTTT | CASSIGQGRGNQPQHF
. | TRBJ1-5 | . | TRBV6-6 | TGTGCCAGCAGTCTAAGAGGGGGTTCGGGCAATCAGCCCCAGCATTTT | CASSLRGGSGNQPQHF
. | TRBJ1-2 | . | TRBV7-2 | TGTGCCAGCAGCTTAGTGCAGGGCCATATAGAAGTTTATGGCTACACCTTC | CASSLVQGHIEVYGYTF
TRBD1 | TRBJ1-2 | once | TRBV5-4 | TGTGCCAGCAGCTTGGGGGACAGGGGGGATGGCTACACCTTC | CASSLGDRGDGYTF
TRBD1 | TRBJ1-1 | . | TRBV6-1 | TGTGCCAGCAGTGAAGCGCGGGGCAGGGGGAGTAGGACTGAAGCTTTCTTT | CASSEARGRGSRTEAFF
. | TRBJ2-3 | . | TRBV25-1 | TGTGCCAGCAGTCCATCCACAGGGTCAGTTGGGGATACGCAGTATTTT | CASSPSTGSVGDTQYF
TRBD2 | TRBJ2-7 | . | TRBV27 | TGTGCCAGCAGTTTTATCGGGACTAGCGGGACGTACGAGCAGTACTTC | CASSFIGTSGTYEQYF
. | TRBJ2-7 | . | TRBV7-6 | TGTGCCAGCAGCTTAGAACCGGGACCGACGGGTATTAGGGAGCAGTACTTC | CASSLEPGPTGIREQYF
. | TRBJ2-7 | . | TRBV7-9 | TGTGCCAGCAGCTCCCGTGGAGGACTCTACGAGCAGTACTTC | CASSSRGGLYEQYF
TRBD2 | TRBJ2-1 | . | TRBV13 | TGTGCCAGCAGCTTGACTAGCGGGAGGGCCAATGAGCAGTTCTTC | CASSLTSGRANEQFF
TRBD1 | TRBJ1-3 | . | TRBV16 | TGTGCCAGCATGACAGGGCTCGGAAACACCATATATTTT | CASMTGLGNTIYF
TRBD1 | TRBJ1-1 | . | TRBV2 | TGTGCCAGCAGTTGGGGACAGACCACGGCTGAAGCTTTCTTT | CASSWGQTTAEAFF
. | TRBJ1-1 | . | TRBV7-9 | TGTGCCAGCAGCTTAGCCGAGGGGAACACTGAAGCTTTCTTT | CASSLAEGNTEAFF
. | TRBJ1-5 | once | TRBV15 | TGTGCCACCAGCAGGGAAACAGGGTTCTGGCCCCAGCATTTT | CATSRETGFWPQHF
. | TRBJ2-3 | . | TRBV7-8 | TGTGCCAGCAGCTTAGAGACGGGGAGCACAGATACGCAGTATTTT | CASSLETGSTDTQYF
TRBD1 | TRBJ2-5 | . | TRBV30 | TGTGCCTGGAGAGGACAGGGGGCCACGGAGACCCAGTACTTC | CAWRGQGATETQYF
. | TRBJ2-7 | . | TRBV27 | TGTGCCAGCAGTAAAAAGGAAGGCCGCTACGAGCAGTACTTC | CASSKKEGRYEQYF
. | TRBJ2-5 | . | TRBV5-8 | TGTGCCAGCAGCCCTCTCGTAAATGGCGGAGAGACCCAGTACTTC | CASSPLVNGGETQYF
. | TRBJ1-1 | . | TRBV5-1 | TGCGCCAGCAGCTTGGGTGGGGGGCATACTGAAGCTTTCTTT | CASSLGGGHTEAFF
. | TRBJ2-2 | once | TRBV6-5 | TGTGCCAGCAGTTTTTCAGGGGTTGGGGAGCTGTTTTTT | CASSFSGVGELFF
TRBD1 | TRBJ1-1 | . | TRBV9 | TGTGCCAGCAGCCCGGACAGGTTAGGAGCTTTCTTT | CASSPDRLGAFF
. | TRBJ1-2 | . | TRBV5-6 | TGTGCCAGCAGTTGGGCGTTAGTGACAGGCCACTACCGAAACTATGGCTACACCTTC | CASSWALVTGHYRNYGYTF
. | TRBJ2-4 | . | TRBV7-2 | TGTGCCAGCAGCCCCTTACGCGCCAAAAACATTCAGTACTTC | CASSPLRAKNIQYF
TRBD1 | TRBJ2-4 | . | TRBV29-1 | TGCAGCGTCTGCGAGGGGGCGAGAAACATTCAGTACTTC | CSVCEGARNIQYF
TRBD1 | TRBJ2-2 | . | TRBV6-5 | TGTGCCAGCAGGTCGGACAGGAGGAACACCGGGGAGCTGTTTTTT | CASRSDRRNTGELFF
TRBD1 | TRBJ1-2 | . | TRBV7-9 | TGTGCCAGCAGCGCGGGAACAGGGGCCAACTATGGCTACACCTTC | CASSAGTGANYGYTF
. | TRBJ1-1 | . | TRBV6-6 | TGTGCCACTGGGACCCAGGGAAACACTGAAGCTTTCTTT | CATGTQGNTEAFF
TRBD1 | TRBJ1-2 | . | TRBV5-1 | TGCGCCAGCAGCTCTCTACAGGGGAGTGCCTATGGCTACACCTTC | CASSSLQGSAYGYTF
TRBD2 | TRBJ2-7 | . | TRBV29-1 | TGCAGCGTTGTGGCTAGCGGGGAATACGAGCAGTACTTC | CSVVASGEYEQYF
TRBD2 | TRBJ2-3 | . | TRBV6-1 | TGTGCCAGCAGTGAAGGGCAGCTAGCGGGGACAGATACGCAGTATTTT | CASSEGQLAGTDTQYF
. | TRBJ1-1 | . | TRBV19 | TGTGCCAGTAGCAAAGACAGCCCCGGACGGGAAGCTTTCTTT | CASSKDSPGREAFF
. | TRBJ1-5 | once | TRBV6-5 | TGTGCCAGCAGCCCGACAGGTTATAGCAATCAGCCCCAGCATTTT | CASSPTGYSNQPQHF
. | TRBJ2-2 | . | TRBV11-2 | TGTGCCAGCAGCTCCTTGAGGAACTCGAACACCGGGGAGCTGTTTTTT | CASSSLRNSNTGELFF
. | TRBJ2-6 | . | TRBV19 | TGTGCCAGTAGTCCTCCTCCGAGCTCTGGGGCCAACGTCCTGACTTTC | CASSPPPSSGANVLTF
. | TRBJ1-1 | . | TRBV19 | TGTGCCAGTAGTATACCCCGGTGGGCAGGGAGGAGAACTGAAGCTTTCTTT | CASSIPRWAGRRTEAFF